This T cell receptor (beta chain) was identified in a study of blood T cell repertoires in COVID-19. Study summary: PBMCs, B-cell-depleted T cells, or T cells were the source of the cDNA or gDNA that made up the material.

Profiling relied on immunoSEQ multiplex PCR, and the TCRdb table lists in-frame clones only, not all of them. The top ten clones hold 15% to 20% of a sample with tens of thousands of clones, 80% of them seen once. Germline V gene lookup returns CDR1 MGHRA and CDR2 YSYEKL. The CDR3 runs to 17 residues. V was clipped by 1 base and J by 7 bases; unmatched bases: 9. This clone was recorded a few times. What was sequenced was peripheral blood. The chain joins TRBV4-1 to TRBJ2-1, with 11 bases identical to TRBD1. This TCR derives from an elderly woman with acute or convalescent COVID-19. CDR3 DNA sequence: TGCGCCAGCAGCCAAGCAAAGGACAGGGGGCTGAATAATGAGCAGTTCTTC. The encoded protein is CASSQAKDRGLNNEQFF.